What follows are 32 T cell receptor beta chains derived from one specimen sequenced in a study of PD-L1 blockade in urothelial cancer. The protocol was immunoSEQ multiplex PCR, while the TCRdb copy is restricted to in-frame clones and leaves out a portion. The sample holds around 100,000 clones, 85% to 95% seen once. As for time point: peripheral blood 6 weeks after treatment start. The source was PBMCs, collected around atezolizumab (anti-PD-L1) treatment. These receptors all come from a man aged 55 to 69 with urothelial cancer.

This chain links TRBV6-5 with TRBJ2-3; 7 bases line up with TRBD2. Germline V gives CDR1 MNHEY, CDR2 SVGAGI. V dropped 7 bases and J dropped 6; count of bases not matched to a gene: 4. The CDR3 is 12 amino acids. CDR3: CASTQAGDTQYF. The CDR3 DNA is TGTGCCAGCACCCAAGCGGGGGATACGCAGTATTTT.

This chain links TRBV9 with TRBJ2-5, with 10 bases aligning to TRBD2. This CDR3 comprises 14 residues. The V gene's germline CDR1 is SGDLS and CDR2 YYNGEE. Trimming removed 0 bases from V and 5 bases from J; junction bases left unmatched: 1. CDR3 protein: CASSVASGGETQYF. CDR3 in DNA: TGTGCCAGCAGCGTAGCTAGCGGGGGTGAGACCCAGTACTTC.

The V and J genes are TRBV30 and TRBJ2-1, with 7 bases identical to TRBD2. The V segment lost 3 bases and the J segment 3 bases; nucleotides outside the gene matches: 8. CDR1 GTSNPN and CDR2 SVGIG come from the germline V gene (reference sequence). CDR3 size: 15 residues. The CDR3 spells CAWRRLAESYNEQFF. In DNA form, the CDR3 reads TGTGCCTGGAGGAGGCTAGCGGAGAGCTACAATGAGCAGTTCTTC.

The chain has TRBV7-2 and TRBJ1-2; 10 bases fit TRBD1. The CDR3 has 15 residues. CDR1 is SGHTA, CDR2 FQGNSA, per germline. The V gene end was trimmed by 1 base and the J gene end by 7 bases; junction bases not matched to a gene: 6. CDR3 loop: CASSLDGTGESGYTF. CDR3 in DNA: TGTGCCAGCAGCTTAGACGGGACAGGGGAGAGTGGCTACACCTTC.

The rearrangement joins TRBV25-1 to TRBJ2-5; D may be TRBD2 (6 bases). V shed 3 bases and J shed 5 bases, with 10 bases lying between them. The CDR3 runs 13 residues. Per germline, CDR1 MGHDK and CDR2 SYGVNS. This chain's CDR3 is CASSDAGRETQYF. CDR3 DNA sequence: TGTGCCAGCAGTGATGCGGGGAGGGAGACCCAGTACTTC.

The V gene is TRBV13, the J gene TRBJ2-1; the D is unclear. Germline V gene sequence: CDR1 PRHDT, CDR2 FYEKMQ (reference sequence). V lost 2 bases and J 4 bases, leaving 12 bases between the germline ends. The CDR3 runs 15 residues. CDR3 loop: CASSLPVPHYNEQFF. CDR3 coding DNA: TGTGCCAGCAGCTTACCAGTACCACATTACAATGAGCAGTTCTTC. Supplemented by reference TRBV13 and TRBJ2-1, the full variable domain reads AAGVIQSPRHLIKEKRETATLKCYPIPRHDTVYWYQQGPGQDPQFLISFYEKMQSDKGSIPDRFSAQQFSDYHSELNMSSLELGDSALYFCASSLPVPHYNEQFFGPGTRLTVL.

J is TRBJ2-3 and V is TRBV7-2, with 7 bases lining up with TRBD2. Germline CDR1 SGHTA, CDR2 FQGNSA. The ends lost 2 bases at V and 2 bases at J; junction bases unmatched: 4. The CDR3 length is 15 residues. CDR3: CASSLQAGDTDTQYF. The CDR3 coding sequence is TGTGCCAGCAGCTTACAGGCGGGGGACACAGATACGCAGTATTTT.

V gene TRBV7-2 combines with J gene TRBJ1-1, with D possibly matching TRBD1 (5 bases). The ends were cut back, 6 bases at V and 1 base at J, with 15 bases in the middle. The CDR3 loop spans 15 amino acids. Germline CDR1 SGHTA, CDR2 FQGNSA. The CDR3 here is CASRVLGQSNTEAFF. CDR3 coding DNA: TGTGCCAGCAGGGTTTTGGGGCAGTCGAACACTGAAGCTTTCTTT.

The CDR3 region has the DNA TGTGCCAGCAGCGCTACTAGCGGGAGGGGTGGGGCCAACGTCCTGACTTTC. Protein product: CASSATSGRGGANVLTF. The chain combines TRBV7-2 with TRBJ2-6; 13 nucleotides agree with TRBD2. Germline loops: CDR1 SGHTA, CDR2 FQGNSA. Trimming at V came to 5 bases and at J to 3 bases, leaving 4 bases not matched to a gene. The CDR3 runs 17 residues.

J is TRBJ2-2 and V is TRBV11-2; tentatively, D is TRBD2 (7 bases). Trimming cost V 4 bases and J 7 bases, with 22 bases left between them. The germline V gene has CDR1 SGHAT and CDR2 FQNNGV. CDR3 length equals 17 residues. The CDR3 here is CASSSPAGAEWNGELFF. CDR3 DNA sequence: TGTGCCAGCAGCTCCCCCGCGGGGGCGGAGTGGAACGGGGAGCTGTTTTTT.

This clone was found a few times. This chain connects TRBV18 to TRBJ2-3; TRBD1 might be the D (5 bases). V shed 4 bases and J shed 4 bases, with 15 bases lying between them. The CDR3 spans 15 residues. The germline V gene has CDR1 KGHSH and CDR2 LQKENI. This CDR3 reads CASSQGSNRADTQYF. The CDR3 DNA is TGTGCCAGCTCACAGGGGTCTAACCGGGCAGATACGCAGTATTTT.

The J gene is TRBJ2-2, the V gene TRBV10-3, with D tentatively TRBD1 (5 bases). Looked up from germline, CDR1 is ENHRY and CDR2 is SYGVKD. Trimming cost V 4 bases and J 6 bases, with 18 bases left between them. The CDR3 consists of 16 residues. The CDR3 sequence: CAISGMTEGLAGELFF. The CDR3 DNA reads as TGTGCCATCAGTGGGATGACAGAAGGGCTCGCCGGGGAGCTGTTTTTT.

The genes are TRBV28 and TRBJ2-4; 9 bases match TRBD1. Germline CDR1 MDHEN, CDR2 SYDVKM. The J segment lost 9 bases and the V segment lost 6 bases, leaving 6 bases of the junction unmatched. The CDR3 loop spans 13 amino acids. The CDR3 sequence: CASRSPQGAIQYF. DNA for the CDR3: TGTGCCAGCAGATCTCCACAGGGGGCCATTCAGTACTTC.

The chain joins TRBV5-6 to TRBJ2-1, with 8 bases that match TRBD2. Germline V gene sequence: CDR1 SGHDT, CDR2 YYEEEE. With 2 bases clipped from V and 6 bases from J, the junction kept 1 base outside the gene matches. The CDR3 contains 13 residues. In nucleotides, the CDR3 is TGTGCCAGCAGCTTCGGACTAGCCAATGAGCAGTTCTTC. Residues: CASSFGLANEQFF. Based on the CDR3 plus reference TRBV5-6 and TRBJ2-1, the full variable domain is DAGVTQSPTHLIKTRGQQVTLRCSPKSGHDTVSWYQQALGQGPQFIFQYYEEEERQRGNFPDRFSGHQFPNYSSELNVNALLLGDSALYLCASSFGLANEQFFGPGTRLTVL.

The chain links TRBV4-3 to TRBJ2-3, with 8 bases fitting TRBD2. Germline V CDR1 and CDR2: LGHNA, YSLEER. The junction had 17 bases not matched to a gene; V was cut back by 4 bases and J by 2 bases. The CDR3 consists of 19 residues. This chain's CDR3 is CASSLQLFSGVGTTDTQYF. The CDR3 DNA reads as TGCGCCAGCAGCCTACAACTTTTTAGCGGGGTAGGAACCACAGATACGCAGTATTTT.

The chain has TRBV11-3 and TRBJ2-7; 11 bases line up with TRBD2. The CDR3 loop spans 16 amino acids. Germline values: CDR1 SGHNT, CDR2 YENEEA. The junction had 7 bases not matched to a gene; V was cut back by 1 base and J by 5 bases. CDR3 residues: CASSLGGLAGGNEQYF. In DNA form, the CDR3 reads TGTGCCAGCAGCTTAGGAGGTCTAGCGGGAGGAAACGAGCAGTACTTC.

There are a few counts of this clone. V and J are TRBV2 and TRBJ1-5; D not certain. Trimming stripped 5 bases from V and 2 bases from J, with 10 bases between. There are 14 residues in the CDR3. The germline gives CDR1 SNHLY, CDR2 FYNNEI. The CDR3 is CASSRSRGNQPQHF. DNA of the CDR3: TGTGCCAGCAGTCGGTCACGCGGCAATCAGCCCCAGCATTTT.

This chain links TRBV9 with TRBJ2-1, with 7 bases fitting TRBD1. The germline CDR1 and CDR2 sequences are SGDLS and YYNGEE. The trim removed 2 bases at V and 5 bases at J, leaving 4 bases unmatched. This CDR3 comprises 14 residues. The CDR3 here is CASSVMGQNNEQFF. For the CDR3, the DNA is TGTGCCAGCAGCGTCATGGGACAGAACAATGAGCAGTTCTTC. The full variable domain, completed using reference TRBV9 and TRBJ2-1, is DSGVTQTPKHLITATGQRVTLRCSPRSGDLSVYWYQQSLDQGLQFLIQYYNGEERAKGNILERFSAQQFPDLHSELNLSSLELGDSALYFCASSVMGQNNEQFFGPGTRLTVL.

The chain links TRBV6-5 to TRBJ2-7; D might be TRBD2 (5 bases). Trimming took 3 bases from V and 4 from J, leaving 10 bases between them. The CDR3 loop spans 13 amino acids. Germline V CDR1 and CDR2: MNHEY, SVGAGI. For the CDR3, the DNA is TGTGCCAGCAGTTATCTTACTAGTTACGAGCAGTACTTC. Its translation is CASSYLTSYEQYF.

The chain has TRBV2 and TRBJ1-4; the D gene is possibly TRBD1 (5 bases). The CDR3 is made up of 15 amino acids. Trimming pared 6 bases from V and 8 bases from J, leaving 19 bases between. Germline V gene lookup returns CDR1 SNHLY and CDR2 FYNNEI. Here the CDR3 reads CASSGPEWTSEKLFF. CDR3 DNA sequence: TGTGCCAGCAGCGGGCCAGAGTGGACATCCGAAAAACTGTTTTTT.

V gene TRBV6-4 combines with J gene TRBJ2-2; 12 bases match TRBD1. Germline trimming cut 0 bases from V and 4 bases from J; bases unmatched to any gene: 0. Per the germline V gene, CDR1 is MRHNA and CDR2 is SNTAGT. The length of the CDR3 is 16 residues. CDR3 nucleotide sequence: TGTGCCAGCAGTGACTCGGGACAGGGGGCCACCGGGGAGCTGTTTTTT. It encodes CASSDSGQGATGELFF.

The chain links TRBV5-4 to TRBJ2-5, with D possibly matching TRBD2 (5 bases). The CDR3 contains 15 residues. Looked up from germline, CDR1 is SGHNT and CDR2 is YYREEE (reference sequence). V was shortened by 0 bases and J by 5 bases, with 14 bases between the two germline ends. For the CDR3, the DNA is TGTGCCAGCAGCTTGGATTACGCTAGCAAGGAGACCCAGTACTTC. Protein sequence: CASSLDYASKETQYF.

This chain links TRBV5-3 with TRBJ1-2; D gene unclear. TRBV5-3 is identified as an open reading frame with a role that is uncertain. V lost 1 base to trimming and J lost 0 bases, with 10 bases between them. The CDR3 loop spans 15 amino acids. CDR3 loop: CARSLIIGSNYGYTF. The CDR3 nucleotides read TGTGCCAGAAGCTTGATAATCGGGTCTAACTATGGCTACACCTTC.

This chain joins TRBV20-1 and TRBJ2-7; 7 bases are shared with TRBD1. Looked up from germline, CDR1 is DFQATT and CDR2 is SNEGSKA (reference sequence). The V gene end was trimmed by 6 bases and the J gene end by 3 bases; junction bases not matched to a gene: 2. This CDR3 has 11 residues. DNA for the CDR3: TGCAGTGCCGGGACAGACTACGAGCAGTACTTC. This codes for CSAGTDYEQYF.

V usage is TRBV28 and J usage is TRBJ1-3; D perhaps matches TRBD1 (5 bases). The CDR3 sequence is 13 residues long. The germline V gene has CDR1 MDHEN and CDR2 SYDVKM. V lost 10 bases, J lost 0 bases, and 10 bases lay in between. The CDR3 sequence: CATHRSSGNTIYF. For the CDR3, the DNA is TGTGCCACGCACAGGAGCTCTGGAAACACCATATATTTT.

This rearrangement joins TRBV2 to TRBJ1-2; D is unresolved. From germline, CDR1 is SNHLY and CDR2 FYNNEI. The CDR3 covers 15 residues. Deletions cut 9 bases from V and 0 bases from J, with 17 bases between. DNA of the CDR3: TGTGCCAGTTACCCCGACCGGGTCGCTAACTATGGCTACACCTTC. Translation: CASYPDRVANYGYTF.

This sequence joins TRBV28 and TRBJ1-5, with TRBD1 matching over 10 bases. The junction had 7 bases not matched to a gene; V was cut back by 5 bases and J by 3 bases. The CDR3 contains 16 residues. Germline CDR1 and CDR2: MDHEN and SYDVKM. CDR3 coding DNA: TGTGCCAGCAGTCCTCCGGGACAGGGGTACAATCAGCCCCAGCATTTT. Residues: CASSPPGQGYNQPQHF.

This chain joins TRBV5-1 and TRBJ1-1; D gene unclear. Germline values: CDR1 SGHRS, CDR2 YFSETQ. The CDR3 covers 13 residues. Trimming removed 2 bases at V and 9 bases at J, with 14 bases between. CDR3 in amino acids: CASSFVGGQQAFF. In DNA, the CDR3 is TGCGCCAGCAGCTTTGTAGGAGGGCAGCAAGCTTTCTTT.

The genes are TRBV5-1 and TRBJ2-2; D is perhaps TRBD2 (5 bases). Germline CDR1 reads SGHRS; CDR2 reads YFSETQ. This CDR3 comprises 14 residues. V lost 4 bases, J lost 3 bases, and 10 bases lay in between. CDR3 sequence: CASSAGVDTGELFF. The CDR3 coding sequence is TGCGCCAGCAGCGCGGGCGTGGACACCGGGGAGCTGTTTTTT.

The chain employs TRBV2 and TRBJ2-7, with 13 bases identical to TRBD2. J gave up 4 bases and V 6 bases, and 3 bases lay outside the gene matches. The CDR3 runs 14 residues. Per germline, CDR1 SNHLY and CDR2 FYNNEI. The CDR3 is CASSGLAGVYEQYF. The CDR3 region has the DNA TGTGCCAGCAGCGGACTAGCGGGAGTTTACGAGCAGTACTTC. Together with reference TRBV2 and TRBJ2-7, the CDR3 gives the full variable domain: EPEVTQTPSHQVTQMGQEVILRCVPISNHLYFYWYRQILGQKVEFLVSFYNNEISEKSEIFDDQFSVERPDGSNFTLKIRSTKLEDSAMYFCASSGLAGVYEQYFGPGTRLTVT.

This clone was counted only a few times. CDR3 protein: CASMGGRADTQYF. CDR3 DNA sequence: TGTGCCAGCATGGGGGGGCGGGCAGATACGCAGTATTTT. The chain carries TRBV7-9 and TRBJ2-3, with a weak D call TRBD2 (7 bases). V was pared by 7 bases and J by 4 bases, with 12 bases between. Germline lookup yields CDR1 SEHNR and CDR2 FQNEAQ (reference sequence). The CDR3 has 13 residues.

V gene TRBV5-4 combines with J gene TRBJ2-1; unclear D gene. Germline CDR1 and CDR2: SGHNT and YYREEE (reference sequence). The CDR3 is 11 residues long. Trimming stripped 5 bases from V and 8 bases from J, with 8 bases between. CDR3 bases: TGTGCCAGCAGTCAGGCCGATGAGCAGTTCTTC. As protein: CASSQADEQFF.